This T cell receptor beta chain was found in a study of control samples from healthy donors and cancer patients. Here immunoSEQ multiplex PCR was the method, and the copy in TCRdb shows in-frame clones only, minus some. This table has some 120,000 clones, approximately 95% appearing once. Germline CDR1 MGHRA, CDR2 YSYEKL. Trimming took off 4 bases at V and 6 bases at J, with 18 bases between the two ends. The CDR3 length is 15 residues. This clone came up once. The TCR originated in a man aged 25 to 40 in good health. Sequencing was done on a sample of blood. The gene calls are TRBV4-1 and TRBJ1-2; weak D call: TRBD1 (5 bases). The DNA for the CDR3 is TGCGCCAGCAGCCGTAGCAACAATCGGGGGGATGGCTACACCTTC. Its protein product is CASSRSNNRGDGYTF.